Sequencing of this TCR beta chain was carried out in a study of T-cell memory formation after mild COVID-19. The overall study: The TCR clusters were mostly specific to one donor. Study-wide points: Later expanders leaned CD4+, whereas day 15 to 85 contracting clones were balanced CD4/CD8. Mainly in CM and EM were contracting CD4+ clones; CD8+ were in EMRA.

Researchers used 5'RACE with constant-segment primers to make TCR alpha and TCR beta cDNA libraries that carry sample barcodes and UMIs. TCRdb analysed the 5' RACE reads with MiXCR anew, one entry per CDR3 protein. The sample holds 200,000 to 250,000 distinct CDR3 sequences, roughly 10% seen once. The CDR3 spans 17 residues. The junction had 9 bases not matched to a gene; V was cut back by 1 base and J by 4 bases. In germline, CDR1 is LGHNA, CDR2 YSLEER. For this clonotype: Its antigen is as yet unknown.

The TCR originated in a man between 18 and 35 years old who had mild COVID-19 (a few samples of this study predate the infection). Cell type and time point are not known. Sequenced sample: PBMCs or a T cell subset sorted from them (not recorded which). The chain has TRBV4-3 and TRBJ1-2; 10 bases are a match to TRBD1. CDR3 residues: CASSQVGPGQGTYGYTF. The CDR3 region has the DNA TGCGCCAGCAGCCAAGTAGGGCCGGGACAGGGGACCTATGGCTACACCTTC.